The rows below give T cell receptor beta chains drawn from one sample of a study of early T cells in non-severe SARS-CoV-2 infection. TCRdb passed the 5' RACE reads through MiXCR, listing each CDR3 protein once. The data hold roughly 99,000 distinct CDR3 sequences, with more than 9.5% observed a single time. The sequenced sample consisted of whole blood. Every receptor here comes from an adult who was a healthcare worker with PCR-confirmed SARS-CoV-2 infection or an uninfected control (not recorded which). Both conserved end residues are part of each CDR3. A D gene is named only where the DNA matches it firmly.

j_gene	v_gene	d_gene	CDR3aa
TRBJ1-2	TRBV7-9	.	CASSKRPTYPYGYTF
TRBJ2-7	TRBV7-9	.	CASSFETEEQYF
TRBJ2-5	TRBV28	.	CASSFSGFQETQYF
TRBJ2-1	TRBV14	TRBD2	CASSQEGLAGAYNEQFF
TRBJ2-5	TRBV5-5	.	CASSFWVTKETQYF
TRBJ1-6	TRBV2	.	CASSELGVSNSPLHF
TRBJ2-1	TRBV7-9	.	CASSLIPYNEQFF
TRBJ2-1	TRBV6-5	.	CASSYSVRGHNEQFF
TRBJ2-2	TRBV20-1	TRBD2	CSAREWPSGSGVGELFF
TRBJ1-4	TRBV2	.	CASSGRAREKLFF
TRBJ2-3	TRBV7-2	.	CASSPGSDTQYF
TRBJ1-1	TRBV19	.	CASSELRGEAFF
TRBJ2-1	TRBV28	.	CASMAGRYNEQFF
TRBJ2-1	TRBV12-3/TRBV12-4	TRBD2	CASSFSGGYNEQFF
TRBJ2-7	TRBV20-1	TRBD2	CSAIRTSGREQYF
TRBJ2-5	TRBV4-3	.	CASSQGAWETQYF
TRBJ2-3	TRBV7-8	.	CASSLGPTDADTQYF
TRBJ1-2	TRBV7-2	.	CASSLARGAYGYTF
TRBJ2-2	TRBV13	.	CASSLRGVYTGELFF
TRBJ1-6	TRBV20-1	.	CSARDARGGPPLHF
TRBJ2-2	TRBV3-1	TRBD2	CASSLAGEGAGELFF
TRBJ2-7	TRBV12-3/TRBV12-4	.	CASSPSHTSYEQYF
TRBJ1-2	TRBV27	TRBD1	CASSSGRGDGYTF
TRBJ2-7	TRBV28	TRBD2	CASTLAGRNEQYF
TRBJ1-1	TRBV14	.	CASSQDSRTGRRTEAFF
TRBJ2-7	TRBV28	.	CVSTLSGNYEQYF
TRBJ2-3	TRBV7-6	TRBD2	CASSDRDRLAGTDTQYF
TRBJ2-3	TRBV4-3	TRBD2	CASSQDGAGAFTDTQYF
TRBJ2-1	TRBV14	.	CASSQVSGYNEQFF
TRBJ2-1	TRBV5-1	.	CASSAAGLNNEQFF
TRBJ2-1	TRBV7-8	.	CASSPFESGHYNEQFF
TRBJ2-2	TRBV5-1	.	CASSTPLRGTGELFF
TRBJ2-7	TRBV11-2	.	CASSLELGLGLIDEQYF
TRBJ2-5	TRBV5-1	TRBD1	CASSIGPTGGLETQYF
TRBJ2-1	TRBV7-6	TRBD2	CASSLAPAGGARSEQFF
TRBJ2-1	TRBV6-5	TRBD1	CASSYSLGTGYGKASYNEQFF
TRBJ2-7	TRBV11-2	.	CASSLRGSHEQYF
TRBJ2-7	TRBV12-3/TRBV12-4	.	CASSYNRYEQYF
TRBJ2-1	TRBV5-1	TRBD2	CASSPSKAGVNNEQFF
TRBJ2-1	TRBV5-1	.	CASSLVGSKVDEQFF
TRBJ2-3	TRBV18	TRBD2	CASSPLAGTTDTQYF
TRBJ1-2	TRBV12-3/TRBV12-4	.	CASSLGRHGYTF
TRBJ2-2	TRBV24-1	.	CATSAATNTGELFF
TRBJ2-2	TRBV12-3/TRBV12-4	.	CASSLGIGGGELFF
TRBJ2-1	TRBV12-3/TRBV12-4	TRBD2	CASRRSGKEQFF
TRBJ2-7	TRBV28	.	CASRPQGWYEQYF
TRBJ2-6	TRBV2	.	CASSYGANVLTF
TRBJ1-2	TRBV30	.	CAWSSGVANYGYTF
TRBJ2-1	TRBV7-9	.	CASSFPGPAYNEQFF
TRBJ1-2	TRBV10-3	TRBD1	CAISTGTDDGYTF
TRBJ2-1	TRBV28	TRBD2	CASSTLAGVFGNEQFF
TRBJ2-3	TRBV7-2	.	CASSLGQGPDTQYF
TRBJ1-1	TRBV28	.	CASSLGTSDFMNTEAFF
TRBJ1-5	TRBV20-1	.	CSAIGGGNQPQHF
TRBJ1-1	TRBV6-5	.	CASSRTPGGEAFF
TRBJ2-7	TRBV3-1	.	CASSIRTYEQYF
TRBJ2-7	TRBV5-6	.	CASSAGQNPYEQYF
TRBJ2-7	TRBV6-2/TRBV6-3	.	CASSFAGRSSYEQYF
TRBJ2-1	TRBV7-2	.	CASSSRVGGRNEQFF
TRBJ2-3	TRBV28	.	CASRDFLFGTDTQYF